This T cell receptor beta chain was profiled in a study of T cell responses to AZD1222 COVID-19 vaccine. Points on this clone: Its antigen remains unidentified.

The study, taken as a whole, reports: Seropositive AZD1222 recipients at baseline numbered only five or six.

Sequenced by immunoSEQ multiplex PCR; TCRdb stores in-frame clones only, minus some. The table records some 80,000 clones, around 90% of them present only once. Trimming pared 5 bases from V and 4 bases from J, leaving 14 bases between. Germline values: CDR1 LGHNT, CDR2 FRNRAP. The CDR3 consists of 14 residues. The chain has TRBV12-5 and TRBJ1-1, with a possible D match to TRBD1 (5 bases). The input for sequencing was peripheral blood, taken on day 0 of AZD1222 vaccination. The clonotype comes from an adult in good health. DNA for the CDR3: TGTGCTAGTGGTCCCTCAGGGTATAGCACTGAAGCTTTCTTT. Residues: CASGPSGYSTEAFF. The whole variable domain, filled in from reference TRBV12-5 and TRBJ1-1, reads DARVTQTPRHKVTEMGQEVTMRCQPILGHNTVFWYRQTMMQGLELLAYFRNRAPLDDSGMPKDRFSAEMPDATLATLKIQPSEPRDSAVYFCASGPSGYSTEAFFGQGTRLTVV.